This T cell receptor (beta chain) was recorded in a study of cytomegalovirus exposure and HLA in healthy donors. PCR involved 60 Vbeta and 13 Jbeta primers. This table comes from immunoSEQ multiplex PCR, and its TCRdb copy is limited to in-frame clones, with some not included. The table shows roughly 150,000 clones, with more than 60% occurring only once. The CDR3 has 14 residues. Germline values: CDR1 SGHRS, CDR2 YFSETQ. Deletions cut 5 bases from V and 5 bases from J, with 14 bases between. In the case of this clone: The target antigen is unknown.

General study results and limits: Most TCR sequences were rare, but some public TCRs occurred in many donors.

The sequenced sample consisted of PBMCs. The J gene is TRBJ2-1, the V gene TRBV5-1; possible D gene TRBD1, 6 bases. The sequence came from a woman in her forties in good health and CMV-seropositive. The CDR3 DNA reads TGCGCCAGCAGGGCTTTGGACAGCAACAATGAGCAGTTCTTC. Translation: CASRALDSNNEQFF.